This T cell receptor (beta chain) was sequenced in a study of blood T cell repertoires in COVID-19. As for the study in general: COVID-19 samples from acute and convalescent phases originated in the United States, Italy and Spain. PBMCs, B-cell-depleted T cells, or T cells provided the cDNA or gDNA that made up the material.

The CDR3 runs 14 residues. CDR1 is SEHNR, CDR2 FQNEAQ, per germline (reference sequence). Unmatched junction bases numbered 5, after V lost 5 bases and J lost 7 bases. Authors' processing steps: Amplifying reference gene primers gave estimates of nucleated cell counts. Sequencing was performed with immunoSEQ multiplex PCR; in TCRdb, only in-frame clones are kept and a portion is missing. V and J calls and clone size are given by that table; D and trimming were obtained from the DNA. The sample holds over 200,000 clones, roughly 87% seen once. This clone is a singleton in its sample. The receptor was isolated from a middle-aged man with active or convalescent COVID-19. The chain recombines TRBV7-9 with TRBJ1-6; 7 nucleotides line up with TRBD1. Sequencing used peripheral blood. The DNA of the CDR3 is TGTGCCAGCAGCCCGGGACAGTCCAATTCACCCCTCCACTTT. Its protein product is CASSPGQSNSPLHF.